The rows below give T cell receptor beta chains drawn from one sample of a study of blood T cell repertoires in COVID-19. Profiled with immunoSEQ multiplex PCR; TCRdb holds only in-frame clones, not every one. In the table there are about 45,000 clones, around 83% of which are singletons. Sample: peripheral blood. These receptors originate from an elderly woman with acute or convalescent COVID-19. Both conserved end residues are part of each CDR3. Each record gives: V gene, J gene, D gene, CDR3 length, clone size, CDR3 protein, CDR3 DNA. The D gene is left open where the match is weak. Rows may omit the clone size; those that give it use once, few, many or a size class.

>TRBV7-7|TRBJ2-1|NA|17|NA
CASSPTRAGERYNEQFF
TGTGCTAGCAGCCCAACGAGGGCAGGGGAGCGGTACAATGAGCAGTTCTTC
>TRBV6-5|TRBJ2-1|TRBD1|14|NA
CASRRAGGYNEQFF
TGTGCCAGCAGACGGGCAGGGGGCTACAATGAGCAGTTCTTC
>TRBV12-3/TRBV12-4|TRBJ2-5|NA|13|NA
CASTRREQETQYF
TGTGCCAGCACCCGCCGGGAACAAGAGACCCAGTACTTC
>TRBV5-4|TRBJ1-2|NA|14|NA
CASSFTPRVGGYTF
TGTGCCAGCAGCTTTACCCCCAGGGTGGGGGGCTACACCTTC
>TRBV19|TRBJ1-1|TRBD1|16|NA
CASIPIGDRGYTEAFF
TGTGCCAGTATTCCTATTGGGGACAGGGGGTACACTGAAGCTTTCTTT
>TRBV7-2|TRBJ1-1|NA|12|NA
CASSYGHFEAFF
TGTGCCAGCAGCTACGGACACTTTGAAGCTTTCTTT
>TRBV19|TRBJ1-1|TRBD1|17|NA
CASSIGQGVRMNTEAFF
TGTGCCAGTAGTATAGGGCAGGGGGTACGAATGAACACTGAAGCTTTCTTT
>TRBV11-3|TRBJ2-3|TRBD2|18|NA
CASSAGLAGGLSTDTQYF
TGTGCCAGCAGCGCCGGACTAGCGGGGGGACTCAGCACAGATACGCAGTATTTT
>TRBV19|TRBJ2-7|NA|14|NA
CASSLTGRSYEQYF
TGTGCCAGTAGCCTGACAGGGAGGTCCTACGAGCAGTACTTC
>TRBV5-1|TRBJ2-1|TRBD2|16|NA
CASSRSGGPNYNEQFF
TGCGCCAGCAGCCGTAGCGGGGGGCCCAATTACAATGAGCAGTTCTTC
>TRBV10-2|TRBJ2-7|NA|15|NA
CASSVQGSGGYEQYF
TGCGCCAGCAGTGTTCAGGGGTCCGGAGGTTACGAGCAGTACTTC
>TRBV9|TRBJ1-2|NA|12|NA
CASSLFNYGYTF
TGTGCCAGCAGCCTCTTTAACTATGGCTACACCTTC
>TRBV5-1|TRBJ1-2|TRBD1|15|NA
CASSGRTGASSGYTF
TGCGCCAGCAGCGGCCGGACAGGGGCCAGCTCGGGCTACACCTTC
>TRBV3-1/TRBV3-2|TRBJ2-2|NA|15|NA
CASSLWSGNTGELFF
TGTGCCAGCAGCCTCTGGTCCGGTAACACCGGGGAGCTGTTTTTT
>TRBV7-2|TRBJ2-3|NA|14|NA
CASSPRDFTDTQYF
TGTGCCAGCAGCCCCCGGGACTTCACAGATACGCAGTATTTT
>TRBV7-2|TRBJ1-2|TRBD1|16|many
CASSLSRGQGRGGYTF
TGTGCCAGCAGCTTAAGCCGGGGACAGGGAAGAGGGGGCTACACCTTC
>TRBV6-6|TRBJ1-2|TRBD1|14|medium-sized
CASSNRQGAFGYTF
TGTGCCAGCAGTAACCGACAGGGGGCTTTTGGCTACACCTTC
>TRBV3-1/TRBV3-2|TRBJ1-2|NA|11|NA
CASSRLYGYTF
TGTGCCAGCAGCCGTCTCTATGGCTACACCTTC
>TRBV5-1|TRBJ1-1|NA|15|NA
CASSQWTGMNTEAFF
TGCGCCAGCAGCCAATGGACGGGGATGAACACTGAAGCTTTCTTT
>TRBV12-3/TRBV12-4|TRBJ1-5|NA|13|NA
CASSLVAAQPQHF
TGTGCCAGCAGTTTAGTAGCCGCTCAGCCCCAGCATTTT
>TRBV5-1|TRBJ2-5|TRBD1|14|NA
CASSLQDRKETQYF
TGCGCCAGCAGCCTACAGGACAGGAAAGAGACCCAGTACTTC
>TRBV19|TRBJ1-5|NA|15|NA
CASSIDLYGGQPQHF
TGTGCCAGTAGTATAGATCTATACGGTGGTCAGCCCCAGCATTTT
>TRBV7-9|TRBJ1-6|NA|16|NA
CASSLEGSSYNSPLHF
TGTGCCAGCAGCTTAGAAGGGAGCTCCTATAATTCACCCCTCCACTTT
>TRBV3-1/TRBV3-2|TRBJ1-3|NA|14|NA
CASSLSSSGNTIYF
TGTGCCAGCAGCCTTTCCTCCTCTGGAAACACCATATATTTT
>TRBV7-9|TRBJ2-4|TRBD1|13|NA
CASSHSGQSIQYF
TGTGCCAGCAGCCACTCGGGACAGTCAATTCAGTACTTC
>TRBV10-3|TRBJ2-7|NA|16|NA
CAIRPSDVGAGYEQYF
TGTGCCATCAGACCTTCTGATGTTGGGGCAGGGTACGAGCAGTACTTC
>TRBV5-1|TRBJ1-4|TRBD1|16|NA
CASSLGWTGTNEKLFF
TGCGCCAGCAGCTTGGGGTGGACAGGGACTAATGAAAAACTGTTTTTT
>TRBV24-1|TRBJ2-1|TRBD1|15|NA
CATSDPGTGDNEQFF
TGTGCCACCAGTGATCCGGGGACAGGAGACAATGAGCAGTTCTTC
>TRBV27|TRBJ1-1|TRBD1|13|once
CASSLQGETEAFF
TGTGCCAGCAGTTTGCAGGGGGAGACTGAAGCTTTCTTT
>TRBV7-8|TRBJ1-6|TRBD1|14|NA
CASSPGQDNSPLHF
TGTGCCAGCAGCCCCGGACAGGATAATTCACCCCTCCACTTT
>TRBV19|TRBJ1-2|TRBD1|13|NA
CASLDRGLFGYTF
TGTGCCAGTCTGGACAGGGGGCTTTTTGGCTACACCTTC
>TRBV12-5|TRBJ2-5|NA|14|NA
CASGSLRGLETQYF
TGTGCTAGTGGTTCTCTTCGAGGGCTGGAGACCCAGTACTTC
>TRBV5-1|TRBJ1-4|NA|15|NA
CASSFFGQPNEKLFF
TGCGCCAGCAGCTTCTTCGGACAGCCCAATGAAAAACTGTTTTTT
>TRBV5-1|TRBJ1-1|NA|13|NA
CASSRVEDTEAFF
TGCGCCAGCTCTCGGGTGGAGGACACTGAAGCTTTCTTT
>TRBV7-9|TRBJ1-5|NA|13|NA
CASTAGNNQPQHF
TGTGCCAGCACGGCAGGCAACAATCAGCCCCAGCATTTT
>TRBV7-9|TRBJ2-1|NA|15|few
CASSPDPSSYNEQFF
TGTGCCAGCAGCCCCGATCCCAGCTCCTACAATGAGCAGTTCTTC